This T cell receptor (beta chain) was sequenced during a study of control samples from healthy donors and cancer patients. Here immunoSEQ multiplex PCR was the method, and the copy in TCRdb shows in-frame clones only, minus some. This sample has about 130,000 clones, with about 88% found just once. The germline gives CDR1 MNHEY, CDR2 SVGAGI. This CDR3 spans 14 amino acids. Trimming pared 5 bases from V and 2 bases from J, leaving 12 bases between. The J gene is TRBJ1-1, the V gene TRBV6-5; D is perhaps TRBD1 (6 bases). The sample consisted of blood. The receptor was derived from a man aged 50-59 years in good health. As DNA, the CDR3 is TGTGCCAGCAGTCCACAGGGTGGAAACACTGAAGCTTTCTTT. Its translation: CASSPQGGNTEAFF.